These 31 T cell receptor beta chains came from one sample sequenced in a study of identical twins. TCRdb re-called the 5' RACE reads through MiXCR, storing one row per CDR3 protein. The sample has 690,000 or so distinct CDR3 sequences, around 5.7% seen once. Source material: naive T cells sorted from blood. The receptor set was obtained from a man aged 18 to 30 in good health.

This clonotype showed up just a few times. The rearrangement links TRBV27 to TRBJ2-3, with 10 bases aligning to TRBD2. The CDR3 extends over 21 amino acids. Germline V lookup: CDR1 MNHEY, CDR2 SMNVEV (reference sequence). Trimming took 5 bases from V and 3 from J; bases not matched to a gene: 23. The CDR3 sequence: CASSPISLNGASGSITDTQYF. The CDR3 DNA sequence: TGTGCCAGCAGTCCGATCTCCCTAAACGGGGCTAGCGGGAGTATAACAGATACGCAGTATTTT.

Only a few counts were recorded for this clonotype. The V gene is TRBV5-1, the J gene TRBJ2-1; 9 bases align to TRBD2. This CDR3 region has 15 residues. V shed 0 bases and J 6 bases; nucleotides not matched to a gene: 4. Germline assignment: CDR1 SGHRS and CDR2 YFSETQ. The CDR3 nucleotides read TGCGCCAGCAGCTTGGAAGCGGGAGGCACCAATGAGCAGTTCTTC. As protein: CASSLEAGGTNEQFF.

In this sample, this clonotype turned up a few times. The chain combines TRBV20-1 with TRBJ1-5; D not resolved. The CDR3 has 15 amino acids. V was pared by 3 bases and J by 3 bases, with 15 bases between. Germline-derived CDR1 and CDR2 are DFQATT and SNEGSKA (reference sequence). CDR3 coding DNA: TGCAGTGCTAGTCCCAACCATCAACTCAATCAGCCCCAGCATTTT. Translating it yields CSASPNHQLNQPQHF.

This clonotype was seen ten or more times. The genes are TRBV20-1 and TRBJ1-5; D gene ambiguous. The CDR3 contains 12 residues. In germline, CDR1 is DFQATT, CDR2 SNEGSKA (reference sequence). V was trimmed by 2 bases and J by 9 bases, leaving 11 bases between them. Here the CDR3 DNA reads TGCAGTGCTAGACATGGGTTGGCGCCCCAGCATTTT. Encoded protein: CSARHGLAPQHF.

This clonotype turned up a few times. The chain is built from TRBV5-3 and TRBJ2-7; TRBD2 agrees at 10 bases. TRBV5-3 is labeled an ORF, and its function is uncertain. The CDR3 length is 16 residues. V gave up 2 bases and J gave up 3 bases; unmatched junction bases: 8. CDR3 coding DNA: TGTGCCAGAAGCTTTCTAAGGACTAGCGGATACTACGAGCAGTACGTC. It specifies CARSFLRTSGYYEQYV.

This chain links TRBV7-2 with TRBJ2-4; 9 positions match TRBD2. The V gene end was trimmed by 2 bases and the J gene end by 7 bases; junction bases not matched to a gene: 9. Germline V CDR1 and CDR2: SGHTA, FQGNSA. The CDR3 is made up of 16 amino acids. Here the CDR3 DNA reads TGTGCCAGCAGCTTACCCTTGCTAGCGGGATCTAACATTCAGTACTTC. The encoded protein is CASSLPLLAGSNIQYF.

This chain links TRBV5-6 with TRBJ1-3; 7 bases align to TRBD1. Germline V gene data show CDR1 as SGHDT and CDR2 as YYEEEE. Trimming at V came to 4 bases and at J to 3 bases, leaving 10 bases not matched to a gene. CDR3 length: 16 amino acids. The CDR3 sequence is CASSDDRVAVGNTIYF. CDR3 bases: TGTGCCAGCAGCGACGACAGGGTTGCGGTTGGAAACACCATATATTTT.

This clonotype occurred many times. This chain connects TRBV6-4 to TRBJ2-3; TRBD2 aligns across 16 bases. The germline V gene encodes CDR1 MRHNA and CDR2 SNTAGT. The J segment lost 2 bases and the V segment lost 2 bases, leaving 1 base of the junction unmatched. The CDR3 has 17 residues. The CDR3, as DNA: TGTGCCAGCAGTGACGGGACTAGCGGGAGGGCCACAGATACGCAGTATTTT. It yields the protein CASSDGTSGRATDTQYF.

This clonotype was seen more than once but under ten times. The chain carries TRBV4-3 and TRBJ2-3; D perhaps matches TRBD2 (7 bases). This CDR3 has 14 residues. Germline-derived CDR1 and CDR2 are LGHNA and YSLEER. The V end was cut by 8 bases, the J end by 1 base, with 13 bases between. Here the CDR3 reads CASAGARGTDTQYF. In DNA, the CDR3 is TGCGCCAGCGCGGGGGCGCGCGGCACAGATACGCAGTATTTT.

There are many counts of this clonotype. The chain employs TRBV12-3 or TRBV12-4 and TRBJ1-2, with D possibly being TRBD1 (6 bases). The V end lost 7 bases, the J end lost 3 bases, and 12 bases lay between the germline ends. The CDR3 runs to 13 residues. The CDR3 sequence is CASKGSGDYGYTF. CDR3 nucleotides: TGTGCCAGCAAAGGGTCAGGGGACTATGGCTACACCTTC.

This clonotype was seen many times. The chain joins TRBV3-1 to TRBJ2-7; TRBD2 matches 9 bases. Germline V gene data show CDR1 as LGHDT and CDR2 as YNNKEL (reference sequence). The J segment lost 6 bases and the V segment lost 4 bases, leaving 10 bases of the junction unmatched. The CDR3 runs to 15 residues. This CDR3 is CASSRRAGGPLEQYV. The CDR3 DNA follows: TGTGCCAGCAGCCGCCGTGCGGGAGGGCCTCTCGAGCAGTACGTC.

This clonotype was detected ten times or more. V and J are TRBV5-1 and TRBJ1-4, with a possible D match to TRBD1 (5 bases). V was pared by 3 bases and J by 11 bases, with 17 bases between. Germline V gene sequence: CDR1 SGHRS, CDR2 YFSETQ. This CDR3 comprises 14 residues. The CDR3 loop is CASSSHGQGEKLFF. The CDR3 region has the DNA TGCGCCAGCAGCTCTCACGGGCAGGGCGAGAAACTGTTTTTT.

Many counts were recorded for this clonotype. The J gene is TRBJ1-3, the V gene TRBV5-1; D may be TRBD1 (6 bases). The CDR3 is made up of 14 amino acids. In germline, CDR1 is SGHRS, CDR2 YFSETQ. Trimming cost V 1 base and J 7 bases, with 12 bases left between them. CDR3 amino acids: CASSLTGLSNTIYF. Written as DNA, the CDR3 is TGCGCCAGCAGCTTGACAGGGCTCTCGAACACCATATATTTT.

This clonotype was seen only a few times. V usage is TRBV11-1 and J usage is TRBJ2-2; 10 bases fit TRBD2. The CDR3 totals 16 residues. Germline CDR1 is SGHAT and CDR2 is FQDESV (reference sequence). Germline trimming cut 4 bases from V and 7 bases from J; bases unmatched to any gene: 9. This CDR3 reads CASSSQREGQGGELFF. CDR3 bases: TGTGCCAGCAGCTCCCAGCGGGAGGGCCAAGGCGGGGAGCTGTTTTTT.

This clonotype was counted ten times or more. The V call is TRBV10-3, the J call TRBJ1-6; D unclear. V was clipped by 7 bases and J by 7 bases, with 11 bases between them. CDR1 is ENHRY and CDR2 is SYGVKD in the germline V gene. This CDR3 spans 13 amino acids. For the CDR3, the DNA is TGTGCCATCAACGTAGACCCAAATTCACCCCTCCACTTT. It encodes CAINVDPNSPLHF.

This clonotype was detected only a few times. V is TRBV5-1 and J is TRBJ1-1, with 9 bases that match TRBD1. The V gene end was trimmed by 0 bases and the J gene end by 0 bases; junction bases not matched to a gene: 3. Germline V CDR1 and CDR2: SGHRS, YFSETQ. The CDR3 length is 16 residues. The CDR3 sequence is CASSLEQGALNTEAFF. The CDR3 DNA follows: TGCGCCAGCAGCTTGGAACAGGGGGCCCTGAACACTGAAGCTTTCTTT. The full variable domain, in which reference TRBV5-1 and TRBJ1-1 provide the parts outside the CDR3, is KAGVTQTPRYLIKTRGQQVTLSCSPISGHRSVSWYQQTPGQGLQFLFEYFSETQRNKGNFPGRFSGRQFSNSRSEMNVSTLELGDSALYLCASSLEQGALNTEAFFGQGTRLTVV.

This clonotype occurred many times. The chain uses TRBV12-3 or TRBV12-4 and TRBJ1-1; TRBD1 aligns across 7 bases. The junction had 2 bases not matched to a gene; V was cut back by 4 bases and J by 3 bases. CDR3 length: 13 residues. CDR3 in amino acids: CASSWTGYTEAFF. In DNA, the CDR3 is TGTGCCAGCAGTTGGACAGGATACACTGAAGCTTTCTTT.

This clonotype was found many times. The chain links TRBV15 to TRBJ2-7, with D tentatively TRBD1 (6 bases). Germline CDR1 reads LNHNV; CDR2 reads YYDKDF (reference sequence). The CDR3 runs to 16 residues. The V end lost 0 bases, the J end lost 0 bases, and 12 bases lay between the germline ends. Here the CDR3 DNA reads TGTGCCACCAGCAGAGATAACTACAGGGACTCCTACGAGCAGTACTTC. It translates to CATSRDNYRDSYEQYF.

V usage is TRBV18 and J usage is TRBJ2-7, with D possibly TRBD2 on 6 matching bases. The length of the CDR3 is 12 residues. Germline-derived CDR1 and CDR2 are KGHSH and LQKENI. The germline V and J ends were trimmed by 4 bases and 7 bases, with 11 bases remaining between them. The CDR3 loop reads CASSRSGREQYF. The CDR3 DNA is TGTGCCAGCTCACGCTCGGGGAGGGAGCAGTACTTC.

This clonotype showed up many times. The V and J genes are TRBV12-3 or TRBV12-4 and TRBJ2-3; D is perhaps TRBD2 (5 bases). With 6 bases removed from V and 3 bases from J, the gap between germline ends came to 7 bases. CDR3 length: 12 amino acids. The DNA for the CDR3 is TGTGCCAGCAGGGGAGCGACAGATACGCAGTATTTT. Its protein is CASRGATDTQYF.

CDR3 in amino acids: CASSPLGREAFF. Written as DNA, the CDR3 is TGTGCCAGCAGCCCCTTGGGCCGGGAAGCTTTCTTT. The chain uses TRBV7-2 and TRBJ1-1; the D is unclear. V lost 5 bases and J lost 8, with 12 bases in between. This CDR3 region has 12 residues. CDR1 is SGHTA, CDR2 FQGNSA, per germline.

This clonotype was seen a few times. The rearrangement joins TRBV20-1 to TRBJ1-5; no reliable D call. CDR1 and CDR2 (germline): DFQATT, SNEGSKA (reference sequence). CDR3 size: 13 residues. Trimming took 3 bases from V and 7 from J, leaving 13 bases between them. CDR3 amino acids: CSASRVGSQPQHF. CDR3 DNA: TGCAGTGCTAGCCGGGTGGGGTCGCAGCCCCAGCATTTT.

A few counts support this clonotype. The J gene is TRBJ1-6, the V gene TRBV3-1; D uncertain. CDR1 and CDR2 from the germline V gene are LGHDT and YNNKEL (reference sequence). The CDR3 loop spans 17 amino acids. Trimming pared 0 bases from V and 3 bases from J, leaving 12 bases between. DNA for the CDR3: TGTGCCAGCAGCCAAGATCGGAAGAAGGGCTATAATTCACCCCTCCACTTT. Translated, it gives CASSQDRKKGYNSPLHF.

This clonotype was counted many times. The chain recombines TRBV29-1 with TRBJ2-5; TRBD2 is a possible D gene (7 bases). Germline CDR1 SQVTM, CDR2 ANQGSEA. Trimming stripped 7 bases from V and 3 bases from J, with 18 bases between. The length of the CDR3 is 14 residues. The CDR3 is CSAPQRGGEETQYF. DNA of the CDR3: TGCAGCGCCCCTCAGAGGGGGGGGGAAGAGACCCAGTACTTC.

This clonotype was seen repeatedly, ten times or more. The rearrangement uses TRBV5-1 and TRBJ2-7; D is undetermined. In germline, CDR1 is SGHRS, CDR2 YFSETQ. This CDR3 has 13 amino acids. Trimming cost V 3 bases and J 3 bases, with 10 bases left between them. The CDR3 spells CASSSDGHYEQYF. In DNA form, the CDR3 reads TGCGCCAGCAGCTCGGACGGCCACTACGAGCAGTACTTC.

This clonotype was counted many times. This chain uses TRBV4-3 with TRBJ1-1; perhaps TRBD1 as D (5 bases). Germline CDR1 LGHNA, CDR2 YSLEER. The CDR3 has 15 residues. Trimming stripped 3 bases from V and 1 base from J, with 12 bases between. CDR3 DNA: TGCGCCAGCAGCCACTACGCCCAGGGGAACACTGAAGCTTTCTTT. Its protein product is CASSHYAQGNTEAFF.

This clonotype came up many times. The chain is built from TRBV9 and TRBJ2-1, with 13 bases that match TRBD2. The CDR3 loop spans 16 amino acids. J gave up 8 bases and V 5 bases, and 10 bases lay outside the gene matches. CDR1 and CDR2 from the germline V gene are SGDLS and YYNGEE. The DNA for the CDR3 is TGTGCCAGCAGGGCGGGGACTAGCGGGATGGGGGATGAGCAGTTCTTC. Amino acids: CASRAGTSGMGDEQFF.

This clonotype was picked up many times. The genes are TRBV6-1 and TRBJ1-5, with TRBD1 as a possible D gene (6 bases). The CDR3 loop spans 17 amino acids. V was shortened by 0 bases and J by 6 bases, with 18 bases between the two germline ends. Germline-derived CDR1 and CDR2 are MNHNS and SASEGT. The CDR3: CASSEAPGHSRTQPQHF. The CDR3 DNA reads TGTGCCAGCAGTGAAGCACCGGGACACAGTAGGACTCAGCCCCAGCATTTT.

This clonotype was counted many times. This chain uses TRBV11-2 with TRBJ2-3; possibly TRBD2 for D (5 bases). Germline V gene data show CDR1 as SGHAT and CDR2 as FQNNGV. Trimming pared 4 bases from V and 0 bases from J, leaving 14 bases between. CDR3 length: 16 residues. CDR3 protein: CASSYKLTGSTDTQYF. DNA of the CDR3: TGTGCCAGCAGCTATAAATTGACGGGAAGCACAGATACGCAGTATTTT.

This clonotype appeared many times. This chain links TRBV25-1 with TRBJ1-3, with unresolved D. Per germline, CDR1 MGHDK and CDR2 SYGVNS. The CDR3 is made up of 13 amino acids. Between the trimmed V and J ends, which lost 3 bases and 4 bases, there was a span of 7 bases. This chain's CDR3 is CASSEPGGNTIYF. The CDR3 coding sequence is TGTGCCAGCAGTGAGCCTGGGGGAAACACCATATATTTT.

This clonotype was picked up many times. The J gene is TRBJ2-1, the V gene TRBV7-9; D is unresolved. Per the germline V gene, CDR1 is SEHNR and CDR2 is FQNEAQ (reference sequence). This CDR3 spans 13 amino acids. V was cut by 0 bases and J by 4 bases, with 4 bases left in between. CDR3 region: CASSLARYNEQFF. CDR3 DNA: TGTGCCAGCAGCTTAGCGCGGTACAATGAGCAGTTCTTC.